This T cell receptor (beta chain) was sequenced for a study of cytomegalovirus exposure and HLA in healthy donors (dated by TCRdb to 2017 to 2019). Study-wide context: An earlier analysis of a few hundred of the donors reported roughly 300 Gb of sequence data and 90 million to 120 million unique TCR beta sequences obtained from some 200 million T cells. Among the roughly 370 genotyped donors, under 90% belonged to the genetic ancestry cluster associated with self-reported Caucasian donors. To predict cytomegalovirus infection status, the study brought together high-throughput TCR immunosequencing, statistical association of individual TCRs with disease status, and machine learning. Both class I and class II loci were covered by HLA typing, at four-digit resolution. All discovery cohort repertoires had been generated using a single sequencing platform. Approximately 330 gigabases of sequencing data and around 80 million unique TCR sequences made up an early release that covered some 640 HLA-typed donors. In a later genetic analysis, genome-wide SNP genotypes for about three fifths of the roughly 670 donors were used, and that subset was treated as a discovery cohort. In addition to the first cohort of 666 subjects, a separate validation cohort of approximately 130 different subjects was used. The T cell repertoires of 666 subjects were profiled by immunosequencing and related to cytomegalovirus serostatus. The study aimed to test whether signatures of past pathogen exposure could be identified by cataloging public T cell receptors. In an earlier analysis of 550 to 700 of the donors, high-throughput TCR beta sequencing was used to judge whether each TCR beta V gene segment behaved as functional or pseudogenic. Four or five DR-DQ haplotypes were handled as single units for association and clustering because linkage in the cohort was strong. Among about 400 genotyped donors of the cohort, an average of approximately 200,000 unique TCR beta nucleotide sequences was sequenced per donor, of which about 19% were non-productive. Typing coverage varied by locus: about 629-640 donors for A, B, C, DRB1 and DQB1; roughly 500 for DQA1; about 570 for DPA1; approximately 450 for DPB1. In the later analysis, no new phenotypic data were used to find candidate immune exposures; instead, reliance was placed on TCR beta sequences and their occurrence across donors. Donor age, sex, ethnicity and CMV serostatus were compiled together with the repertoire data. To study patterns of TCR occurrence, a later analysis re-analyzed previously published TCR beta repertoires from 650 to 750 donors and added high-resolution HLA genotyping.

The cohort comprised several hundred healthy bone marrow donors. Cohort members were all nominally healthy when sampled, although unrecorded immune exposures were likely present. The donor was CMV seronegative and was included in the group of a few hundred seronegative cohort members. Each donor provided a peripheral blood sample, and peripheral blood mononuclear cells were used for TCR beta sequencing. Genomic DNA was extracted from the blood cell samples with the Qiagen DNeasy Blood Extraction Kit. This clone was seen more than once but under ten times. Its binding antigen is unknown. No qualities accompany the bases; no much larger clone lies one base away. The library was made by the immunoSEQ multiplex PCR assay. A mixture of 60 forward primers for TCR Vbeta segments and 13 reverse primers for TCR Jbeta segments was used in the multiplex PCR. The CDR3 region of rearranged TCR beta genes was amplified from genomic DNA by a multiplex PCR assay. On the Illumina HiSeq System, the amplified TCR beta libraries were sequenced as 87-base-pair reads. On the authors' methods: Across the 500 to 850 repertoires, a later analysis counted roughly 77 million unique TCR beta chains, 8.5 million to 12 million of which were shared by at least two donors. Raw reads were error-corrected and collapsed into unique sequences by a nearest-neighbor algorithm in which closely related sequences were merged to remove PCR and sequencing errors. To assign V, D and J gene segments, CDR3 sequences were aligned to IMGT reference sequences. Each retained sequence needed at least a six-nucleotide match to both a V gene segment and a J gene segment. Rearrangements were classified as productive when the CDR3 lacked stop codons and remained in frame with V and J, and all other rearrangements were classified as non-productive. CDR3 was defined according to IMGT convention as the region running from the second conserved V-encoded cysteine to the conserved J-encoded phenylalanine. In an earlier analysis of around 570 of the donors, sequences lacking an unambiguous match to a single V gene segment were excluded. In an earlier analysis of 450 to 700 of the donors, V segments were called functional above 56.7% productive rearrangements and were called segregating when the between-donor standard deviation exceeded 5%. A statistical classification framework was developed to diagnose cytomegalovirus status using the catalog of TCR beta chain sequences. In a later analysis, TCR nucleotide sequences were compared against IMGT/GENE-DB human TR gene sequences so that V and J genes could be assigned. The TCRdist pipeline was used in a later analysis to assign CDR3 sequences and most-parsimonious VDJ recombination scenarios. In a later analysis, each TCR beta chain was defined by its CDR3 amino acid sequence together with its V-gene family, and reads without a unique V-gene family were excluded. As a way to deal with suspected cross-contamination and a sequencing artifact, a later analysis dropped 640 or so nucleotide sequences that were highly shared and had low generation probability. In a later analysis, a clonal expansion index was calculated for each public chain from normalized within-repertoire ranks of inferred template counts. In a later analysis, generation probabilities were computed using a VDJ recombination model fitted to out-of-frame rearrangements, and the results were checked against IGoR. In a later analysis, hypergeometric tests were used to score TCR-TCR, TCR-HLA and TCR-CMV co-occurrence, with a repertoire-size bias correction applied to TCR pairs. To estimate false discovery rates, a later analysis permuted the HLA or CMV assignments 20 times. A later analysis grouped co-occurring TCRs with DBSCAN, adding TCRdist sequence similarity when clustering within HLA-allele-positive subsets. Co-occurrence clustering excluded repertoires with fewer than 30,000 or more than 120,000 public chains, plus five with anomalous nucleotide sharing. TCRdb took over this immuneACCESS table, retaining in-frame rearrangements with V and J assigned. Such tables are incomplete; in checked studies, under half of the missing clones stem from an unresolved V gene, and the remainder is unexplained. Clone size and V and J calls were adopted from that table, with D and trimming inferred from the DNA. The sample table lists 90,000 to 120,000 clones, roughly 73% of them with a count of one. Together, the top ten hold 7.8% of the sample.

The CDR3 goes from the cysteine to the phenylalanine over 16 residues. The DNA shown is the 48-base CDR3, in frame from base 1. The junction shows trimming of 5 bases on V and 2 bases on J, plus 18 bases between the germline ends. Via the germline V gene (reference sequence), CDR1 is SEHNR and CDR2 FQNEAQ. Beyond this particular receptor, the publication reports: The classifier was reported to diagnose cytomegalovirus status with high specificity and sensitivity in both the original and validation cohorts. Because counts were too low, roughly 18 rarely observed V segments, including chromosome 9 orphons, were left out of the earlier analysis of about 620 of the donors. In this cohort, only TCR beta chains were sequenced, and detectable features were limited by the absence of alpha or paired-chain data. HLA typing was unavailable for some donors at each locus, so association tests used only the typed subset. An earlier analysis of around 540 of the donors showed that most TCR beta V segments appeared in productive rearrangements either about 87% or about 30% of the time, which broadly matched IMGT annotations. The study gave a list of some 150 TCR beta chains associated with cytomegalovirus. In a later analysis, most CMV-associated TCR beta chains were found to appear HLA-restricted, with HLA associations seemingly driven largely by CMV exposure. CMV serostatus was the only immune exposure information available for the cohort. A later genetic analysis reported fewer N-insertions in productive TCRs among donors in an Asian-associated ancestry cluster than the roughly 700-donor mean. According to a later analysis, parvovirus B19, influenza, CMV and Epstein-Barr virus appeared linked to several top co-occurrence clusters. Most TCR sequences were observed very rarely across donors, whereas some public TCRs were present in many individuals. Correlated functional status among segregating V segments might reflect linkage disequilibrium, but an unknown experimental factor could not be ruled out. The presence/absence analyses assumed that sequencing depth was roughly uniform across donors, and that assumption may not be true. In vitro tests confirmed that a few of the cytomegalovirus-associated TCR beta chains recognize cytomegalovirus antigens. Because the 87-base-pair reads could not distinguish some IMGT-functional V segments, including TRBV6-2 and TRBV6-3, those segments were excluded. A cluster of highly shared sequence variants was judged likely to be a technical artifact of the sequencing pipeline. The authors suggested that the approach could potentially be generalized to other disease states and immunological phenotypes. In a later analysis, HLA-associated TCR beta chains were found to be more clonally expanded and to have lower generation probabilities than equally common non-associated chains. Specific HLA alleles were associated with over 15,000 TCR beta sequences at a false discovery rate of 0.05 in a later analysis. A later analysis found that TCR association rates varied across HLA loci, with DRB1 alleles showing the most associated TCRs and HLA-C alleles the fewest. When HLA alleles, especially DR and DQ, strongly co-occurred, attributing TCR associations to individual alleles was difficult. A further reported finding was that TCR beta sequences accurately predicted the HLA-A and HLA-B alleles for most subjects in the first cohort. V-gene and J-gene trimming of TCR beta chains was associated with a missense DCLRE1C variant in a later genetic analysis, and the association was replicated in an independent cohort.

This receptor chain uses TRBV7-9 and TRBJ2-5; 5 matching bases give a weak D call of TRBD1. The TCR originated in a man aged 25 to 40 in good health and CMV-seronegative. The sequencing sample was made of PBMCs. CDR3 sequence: CASSDQGHQRQETQYF. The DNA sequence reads TGTGCCAGCAGCGATCAGGGTCACCAAAGACAAGAGACCCAGTACTTC.